The present T cell receptor beta chain was sequenced within a study of identical twins. Findings of the study overall: Carriage of fewer insertions was seen in abundant cord blood beta clonotypes, whereas memory repertoires showed none. Alpha sequences out of frame and shared by twins had excess low generation probability. Invariant populations such as MAIT and iNKT cells could partly muddle zero-insertion analyses.

In its sample, this clonotype was seen a few times. The target antigen is unknown. V was pared by 2 bases and J by 7 bases, with 11 bases between. This CDR3 contains 13 residues. Looked up from germline, CDR1 is MNHEY and CDR2 is SMNVEV (reference sequence). TCRdb re-analysed the 5' RACE reads in MiXCR, keeping a single row per CDR3 protein. In the table there are 1,800,000 or so distinct CDR3 sequences, under 35% of which are singletons. Sequenced sample: cord blood. The TCR originated in a newborn girl in good health. This chain links TRBV27 with TRBJ1-2; perhaps TRBD1 as D (5 bases). DNA of the CDR3: TGTGCCAGCAGTTTAAGGGACGGATGTGGCTACACCTTC. Its translation is CASSLRDGCGYTF.